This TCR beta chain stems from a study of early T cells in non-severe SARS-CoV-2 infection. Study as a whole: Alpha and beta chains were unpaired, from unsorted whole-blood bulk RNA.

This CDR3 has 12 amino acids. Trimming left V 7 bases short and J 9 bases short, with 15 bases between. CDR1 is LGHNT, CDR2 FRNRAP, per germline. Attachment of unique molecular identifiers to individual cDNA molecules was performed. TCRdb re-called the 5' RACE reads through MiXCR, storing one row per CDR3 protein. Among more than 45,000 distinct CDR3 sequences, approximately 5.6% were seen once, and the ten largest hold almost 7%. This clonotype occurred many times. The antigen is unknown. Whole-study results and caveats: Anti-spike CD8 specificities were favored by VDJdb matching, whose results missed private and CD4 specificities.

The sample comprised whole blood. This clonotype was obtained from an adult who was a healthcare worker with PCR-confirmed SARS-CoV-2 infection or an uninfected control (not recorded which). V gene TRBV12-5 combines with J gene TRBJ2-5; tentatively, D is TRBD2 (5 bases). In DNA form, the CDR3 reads TGTGCTAGTGCCCAACCGATGGGAGCCCAGTACTTC. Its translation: CASAQPMGAQYF.